What follows describes a single T cell receptor (beta chain). This sample is drawn from a study of blood T cell repertoires in COVID-19. For the study at large: Spain, Italy and the United States supplied samples that represented acute and convalescent COVID-19. Nucleic acid was either cDNA or gDNA, and it came from T cells, B-cell-depleted T cells, or PBMCs.

Original handling: Estimated nucleated cell counts came from reference gene primer amplification. The repertoire was sequenced with immunoSEQ multiplex PCR; TCRdb's copy has only in-frame clones and lacks some. The V and J calls and the clone size are those of that table, but D and trimming were determined from the DNA. This table holds about 180,000 clones, 79% found once. Followed longitudinally, the Seattle patients had been enrolled during active infection. CDR3 length: 14 residues. Germline assignment: CDR1 LNHDA and CDR2 SQIVND (reference sequence). V lost 6 bases and J lost 2; bases outside the gene matches: 4.

This clonotype was obtained from a woman aged 55-69 years with COVID-19, enrolled during active disease. Sample: peripheral blood. This chain links TRBV19 with TRBJ2-5; 9 nucleotides agree with TRBD1. The CDR3 nucleotides read TGTGCCAGTAGCCAGACAGGGGGACAAGAGACCCAGTACTTC. It translates to CASSQTGGQETQYF.